Presented here are 30 T cell receptor beta chains from one specimen sequenced in a study of blood T cell repertoires in COVID-19. TCRdb keeps only in-frame clones here, not all; method: immunoSEQ multiplex PCR. The sample shows a few hundred thousand clones, approximately 90% of them seen only once. The material sequenced was peripheral blood. The receptors shown here come from a man aged 45-65 years with acute or convalescent COVID-19.

This chain joins TRBV4-2 and TRBJ2-3; 7 bases map to TRBD2. CDR1 and CDR2 (germline): LGHNA, YNFKEQ. The CDR3 consists of 15 residues. The trim removed 5 bases at V and 4 bases at J, leaving 9 bases unmatched. CDR3 residues: CASSYQTSSADTQYF. The CDR3 DNA reads as TGTGCCAGCAGCTATCAGACTAGCAGCGCAGATACGCAGTATTTT.

The genes are TRBV5-1 and TRBJ2-1; 9 nucleotides match TRBD1. The V segment lost 0 bases and the J segment 5 bases; nucleotides outside the gene matches: 15. CDR3 length: 19 residues. In germline, CDR1 is SGHRS, CDR2 YFSETQ. The CDR3 DNA reads TGCGCCAGCAGCTTGGTGGTGGGGTTTCCGGGACAGGGTGACAATGAGCAGTTCTTC. It codes for CASSLVVGFPGQGDNEQFF. Using reference TRBV5-1 and TRBJ2-1 for the parts outside the CDR3, the full variable domain is KAGVTQTPRYLIKTRGQQVTLSCSPISGHRSVSWYQQTPGQGLQFLFEYFSETQRNKGNFPGRFSGRQFSNSRSEMNVSTLELGDSALYLCASSLVVGFPGQGDNEQFFGPGTRLTVL.

V usage is TRBV19 and J usage is TRBJ1-2; the D is unclear. Germline lookup yields CDR1 LNHDA and CDR2 SQIVND (reference sequence). This CDR3 is 14 amino acids long. V shed 4 bases and J shed 2 bases, with 11 bases lying between them. For the CDR3, the DNA is TGTGCCAGTAGTAGGGGAGATGGGAACTATGGCTACACCTTC. This sequence encodes CASSRGDGNYGYTF.

The chain is built from TRBV5-1 and TRBJ1-2; D possibly corresponds to TRBD1 (6 bases). The germline gives CDR1 SGHRS, CDR2 YFSETQ. The CDR3 contains 16 residues. V lost 2 bases and J lost 3, with 17 bases in between. The CDR3 coding sequence is TGCGCCAGCAGCTTACCCCAGGGGAGTTATGACTATGGCTACACCTTC. This encodes CASSLPQGSYDYGYTF. The whole variable domain, remainder taken from reference TRBV5-1 and TRBJ1-2, is KAGVTQTPRYLIKTRGQQVTLSCSPISGHRSVSWYQQTPGQGLQFLFEYFSETQRNKGNFPGRFSGRQFSNSRSEMNVSTLELGDSALYLCASSLPQGSYDYGYTFGSGTRLTVV.

Only one count was recorded for this clone. The J gene is TRBJ2-2, the V gene TRBV27; 7 nucleotides match TRBD1. V dropped 6 bases and J dropped 0; count of bases not matched to a gene: 1. The CDR3 consists of 14 residues. The germline V gene has CDR1 MNHEY and CDR2 SMNVEV (reference sequence). DNA for the CDR3: TGTGCCAGCAGCGGACAGGCGAACACCGGGGAGCTGTTTTTT. Protein: CASSGQANTGELFF.

The J gene is TRBJ1-5, the V gene TRBV2; D perhaps matches TRBD1 (5 bases). V lost 8 bases, J lost 2 bases, and 13 bases lay in between. Germline V lookup: CDR1 SNHLY, CDR2 FYNNEI. The CDR3 has 14 amino acids. CDR3 nucleotide sequence: TGTGCCAGCGGTGGAAGGGGTGGCAATCAGCCCCAGCATTTT. Translated: CASGGRGGNQPQHF.

The chain recombines TRBV7-6 with TRBJ1-3; 8 bases are shared with TRBD1. V was clipped by 7 bases and J by 0 bases; unmatched bases: 8. The CDR3 spans 16 residues. CDR1 SGHVS and CDR2 FNYEAQ come from the germline V gene. The CDR3 loop is CASTQGQGASGNTIYF. The CDR3 coding sequence is TGTGCCAGCACTCAGGGGCAGGGGGCCTCTGGAAACACCATATATTTT.

This chain connects TRBV6-6 to TRBJ1-3; the match to TRBD1 covers 8 bases. This CDR3 spans 15 amino acids. With V trimmed by 5 bases and J by 3 bases, 6 bases remained unmatched. Looked up from germline, CDR1 is MNHNY and CDR2 is SVGAGI (reference sequence). The DNA for the CDR3 is TGTGCCAGCAGTCCAACGACAGGGGATGGAAACACCATATATTTT. Amino acid sequence: CASSPTTGDGNTIYF.

The chain links TRBV4-1 to TRBJ1-4; 7 bases are a match to TRBD1. The V and J ends lost 6 bases and 7 bases, in that order; junction bases with no gene match: 8. This CDR3 spans 14 amino acids. Germline V gene data show CDR1 as MGHRA and CDR2 as YSYEKL. This chain's CDR3 is CASRPRGTIEKLFF. The CDR3 nucleotides are TGCGCCAGCAGACCCAGGGGGACCATTGAAAAACTGTTTTTT.

This CDR3 reads CASSSRQGALYGYTF. DNA for the CDR3: TGTGCCAGCAGTTCCCGACAGGGGGCTCTCTATGGCTACACCTTC. The chain combines TRBV6-5 with TRBJ1-2; TRBD1 aligns across 10 bases. Germline V gene lookup returns CDR1 MNHEY and CDR2 SVGAGI. The CDR3 has 15 residues. Losses at the gene ends were 4 bases for V and 4 bases for J; bases not matched to a gene: 6.

V gene TRBV5-4 combines with J gene TRBJ2-3; 8 positions match TRBD2. V trimming: 1 base; J trimming: 5 bases; junction bases outside the gene matches: 9. The CDR3 covers 16 residues. Germline CDR1 and CDR2: SGHNT and YYREEE (reference sequence). CDR3 DNA: TGTGCCAGCAGCTTGAGAACTAGCGGCTCTCGAGATACGCAGTATTTT. As protein: CASSLRTSGSRDTQYF.

CDR3 loop: CASSQGRSGGELFF. For the CDR3, the DNA is TGTGCCAGCAGCCAGGGGCGAAGCGGTGGGGAGCTGTTTTTT. This rearrangement joins TRBV2 to TRBJ2-2, with D perhaps TRBD1 (6 bases). Trimming pared 6 bases from V and 8 bases from J, leaving 16 bases between. Per the germline V gene, CDR1 is SNHLY and CDR2 is FYNNEI. The CDR3 spans 14 residues.

The chain joins TRBV29-1 to TRBJ1-2, with unresolved D. The CDR3 totals 12 residues. CDR1 and CDR2 from the germline V gene are SQVTM and ANQGSEA. V lost 7 bases, J lost 0 bases, and 9 bases lay in between. The chain's CDR3 is CSGFNTNYGYTF. Here the CDR3 DNA reads TGCAGCGGGTTTAACACTAACTATGGCTACACCTTC.

CDR3 protein: CASSETAGLAKNIQYF. Here the CDR3 DNA reads TGTGCCAGCAGTGAAACGGCAGGACTAGCCAAAAACATTCAGTACTTC. The J gene is TRBJ2-4, the V gene TRBV2; D perhaps matches TRBD2 (5 bases). The germline V and J ends were trimmed by 2 bases and 0 bases, with 11 bases remaining between them. This CDR3 region has 16 residues. From germline, CDR1 is SNHLY and CDR2 FYNNEI.

The chain links TRBV19 to TRBJ1-2; possible D gene TRBD1, 6 bases. This CDR3 is built from 13 residues. Trimming took 4 bases from V and 8 from J, leaving 14 bases between them. Germline V gives CDR1 LNHDA, CDR2 SQIVND (reference sequence). CDR3 loop: CASSKARGQGYTF. CDR3 sequence (DNA): TGTGCCAGTAGTAAGGCCAGGGGTCAGGGCTACACCTTC.

Only one count was recorded for this clone. The chain combines TRBV10-2 with TRBJ2-1, with TRBD2 matching over 9 bases. The junction had 8 bases not matched to a gene; V was cut back by 5 bases and J by 9 bases. The CDR3 is 14 residues long. Per germline, CDR1 WSHSY and CDR2 SAAADI. DNA for the CDR3: TGCGCCAGCAGTTTAGCGGGGGAACCCTTTGAGCAGTTCTTC. This sequence encodes CASSLAGEPFEQFF.

The J gene is TRBJ1-1, the V gene TRBV27; the D gene is possibly TRBD1 (5 bases). CDR1 and CDR2 from the germline V gene are MNHEY and SMNVEV (reference sequence). There are 14 residues in the CDR3. V was clipped by 4 bases and J by 5 bases, with 14 bases between them. As DNA, the CDR3 is TGTGCCAGCAGTTCCGGCGGGACTAGGACTGAAGCTTTCTTT. The encoded protein is CASSSGGTRTEAFF.

The genes are TRBV6-5 and TRBJ1-2, with a possible D match to TRBD1 (6 bases). Looked up from germline, CDR1 is MNHEY and CDR2 is SVGAGI. The CDR3 sequence is 14 residues long. Trimming cost V 5 bases and J 4 bases, with 14 bases left between them. The CDR3 here is CASSLRGAGYGYTF. In DNA, the CDR3 is TGTGCCAGCAGTCTCCGGGGGGCGGGCTATGGCTACACCTTC.

The chain carries TRBV11-2 and TRBJ1-4; maybe TRBD1 (5 bases). The germline V gene has CDR1 SGHAT and CDR2 FQNNGV. V lost 3 bases and J lost 7, with 18 bases in between. This CDR3 spans 16 amino acids. CDR3 bases: TGTGCCAGCAGCTTCAATCAGGGAGGCTGGAGTGAAAAACTGTTTTTT. It codes for CASSFNQGGWSEKLFF.

The rearrangement uses TRBV11-2 and TRBJ2-2, with 11 bases fitting TRBD2. Germline V lookup: CDR1 SGHAT, CDR2 FQNNGV. The CDR3 is made up of 16 amino acids. V lost 10 bases to trimming and J lost 5 bases; unmatched junction nucleotides: 12. CDR3 protein: CATRLAGSGGTGELFF. CDR3 DNA sequence: TGTGCCACCCGACTAGCGGGGAGCGGGGGGACCGGGGAGCTGTTTTTT.

The chain joins TRBV6-5 to TRBJ2-5, with D maybe TRBD2 (6 bases). Trimming cost V 1 base and J 1 base, with 10 bases left between them. The CDR3 is 15 residues long. Germline V lookup: CDR1 MNHEY, CDR2 SVGAGI. The CDR3 sequence: CASSYFSGVQETQYF. The CDR3 DNA reads TGTGCCAGCAGTTACTTTTCGGGGGTCCAAGAGACCCAGTACTTC.

J is TRBJ2-5 and V is TRBV30; 9 bases map to TRBD1. The CDR3 length is 13 residues. The J segment lost 4 bases and the V segment lost 3 bases, leaving 3 bases of the junction unmatched. Looked up from germline, CDR1 is GTSNPN and CDR2 is SVGIG (reference sequence). The CDR3 is CAWRTTGGETQYF. The CDR3 coding sequence is TGTGCCTGGAGAACGACAGGGGGAGAGACCCAGTACTTC.

Worth noting for this clone: This sample also contains other DNA sequences that code for the same CDR3. V usage is TRBV19 and J usage is TRBJ1-2; D possibly corresponds to TRBD1 (5 bases). The CDR3 runs 13 residues. V lost 7 bases to trimming and J lost 5 bases, with 14 bases between them. Germline V CDR1 and CDR2: LNHDA, SQIVND (reference sequence). CDR3 coding DNA: TGTGCCAGTAACCCGCCCCAGGGATATGGCTACACCTTC. As protein: CASNPPQGYGYTF. The complete variable domain, with remaining parts taken from reference TRBV19 and TRBJ1-2, reads DGGITQSPKYLFRKEGQNVTLSCEQNLNHDAMYWYRQDPGQGLRLIYYSQIVNDFQKGDIAEGYSVSREKKESFPLTVTSAQKNPTAFYLCASNPPQGYGYTFGSGTRLTVV.

The chain joins TRBV9 to TRBJ1-5; 7 nucleotides align to TRBD1. The germline CDR1 and CDR2 sequences are SGDLS and YYNGEE. V dropped 0 bases and J dropped 4; count of bases not matched to a gene: 4. The CDR3 contains 15 residues. In DNA, the CDR3 is TGTGCCAGCAGCGTAGACGGGACAGTGAATCAGCCCCAGCATTTT. Translating gives CASSVDGTVNQPQHF.

The rearrangement joins TRBV27 to TRBJ1-1; D is possibly TRBD1 (6 bases). CDR1 and CDR2 (germline): MNHEY, SMNVEV (reference sequence). Trimming stripped 5 bases from V and 11 bases from J, with 21 bases between. The CDR3 spans 14 residues. CDR3 nucleotides: TGTGCCAGCAGTCCCCGGGACACTCCAAAACGGGCTTTCTTT. It specifies CASSPRDTPKRAFF.

V is TRBV19 and J is TRBJ1-2, with D possibly TRBD1 on 6 matching bases. Germline loops: CDR1 LNHDA, CDR2 SQIVND (reference sequence). CDR3 length equals 13 residues. The V gene lost 6 bases and the J gene lost 7 bases, with 15 bases spanning the gap. CDR3 bases: TGTGCCAGTAGATACAGGGAGACAGGTGGCTACACCTTC. This sequence encodes CASRYRETGGYTF. The full variable domain, with the rest looked up from reference TRBV19 and TRBJ1-2, is DGGITQSPKYLFRKEGQNVTLSCEQNLNHDAMYWYRQDPGQGLRLIYYSQIVNDFQKGDIAEGYSVSREKKESFPLTVTSAQKNPTAFYLCASRYRETGGYTFGSGTRLTVV.

The chain combines TRBV5-1 with TRBJ1-5, with a tentative D call TRBD1 (6 bases). Germline V gives CDR1 SGHRS, CDR2 YFSETQ. The ends were cut back, 0 bases at V and 2 bases at J, with 6 bases in the middle. The length of the CDR3 is 14 residues. DNA for the CDR3: TGCGCCAGCAGCTTGGGGACAGGCAATCAGCCCCAGCATTTT. It yields the protein CASSLGTGNQPQHF.

The chain employs TRBV5-1 and TRBJ1-1; possible D gene TRBD1, 6 bases. The germline V gene encodes CDR1 SGHRS and CDR2 YFSETQ. The CDR3 length is 17 residues. Deletions cut 4 bases from V and 4 bases from J, with 23 bases between. The CDR3 DNA reads TGCGCCAGCAGCGTGAACCCGATACAGGGCATCGGCACTGAAGCTTTCTTT. This translates into CASSVNPIQGIGTEAFF.

The V and J genes are TRBV25-1 and TRBJ1-4; 9 positions agree with TRBD1. The CDR3 length is 17 residues. The germline V gene has CDR1 MGHDK and CDR2 SYGVNS. The ends lost 0 bases at V and 10 bases at J; junction bases unmatched: 12. DNA for the CDR3: TGTGCCAGCAGTGAATATATTGGTGGCGGACAGGGGCGAAAACTGTTTTTT. As protein: CASSEYIGGGQGRKLFF.

This clone came up a few times. The chain employs TRBV7-6 and TRBJ1-5, with D perhaps TRBD1 (5 bases). This CDR3 comprises 15 residues. Trimming pared 5 bases from V and 0 bases from J, leaving 11 bases between. Germline CDR1 is SGHVS and CDR2 is FNYEAQ. The CDR3 DNA is TGTGCCAGCAGCCTCCCCAGGGATAGCAATCAGCCCCAGCATTTT. It encodes CASSLPRDSNQPQHF. Complete variable domain (other parts from reference TRBV7-6 and TRBJ1-5): GAGVSQSPRYKVTKRGQDVALRCDPISGHVSLYWYRQALGQGPEFLTYFNYEAQQDKSGLPNDRFSAERPEGSISTLTIQRTEQRDSAMYRCASSLPRDSNQPQHFGDGTRLSIL.